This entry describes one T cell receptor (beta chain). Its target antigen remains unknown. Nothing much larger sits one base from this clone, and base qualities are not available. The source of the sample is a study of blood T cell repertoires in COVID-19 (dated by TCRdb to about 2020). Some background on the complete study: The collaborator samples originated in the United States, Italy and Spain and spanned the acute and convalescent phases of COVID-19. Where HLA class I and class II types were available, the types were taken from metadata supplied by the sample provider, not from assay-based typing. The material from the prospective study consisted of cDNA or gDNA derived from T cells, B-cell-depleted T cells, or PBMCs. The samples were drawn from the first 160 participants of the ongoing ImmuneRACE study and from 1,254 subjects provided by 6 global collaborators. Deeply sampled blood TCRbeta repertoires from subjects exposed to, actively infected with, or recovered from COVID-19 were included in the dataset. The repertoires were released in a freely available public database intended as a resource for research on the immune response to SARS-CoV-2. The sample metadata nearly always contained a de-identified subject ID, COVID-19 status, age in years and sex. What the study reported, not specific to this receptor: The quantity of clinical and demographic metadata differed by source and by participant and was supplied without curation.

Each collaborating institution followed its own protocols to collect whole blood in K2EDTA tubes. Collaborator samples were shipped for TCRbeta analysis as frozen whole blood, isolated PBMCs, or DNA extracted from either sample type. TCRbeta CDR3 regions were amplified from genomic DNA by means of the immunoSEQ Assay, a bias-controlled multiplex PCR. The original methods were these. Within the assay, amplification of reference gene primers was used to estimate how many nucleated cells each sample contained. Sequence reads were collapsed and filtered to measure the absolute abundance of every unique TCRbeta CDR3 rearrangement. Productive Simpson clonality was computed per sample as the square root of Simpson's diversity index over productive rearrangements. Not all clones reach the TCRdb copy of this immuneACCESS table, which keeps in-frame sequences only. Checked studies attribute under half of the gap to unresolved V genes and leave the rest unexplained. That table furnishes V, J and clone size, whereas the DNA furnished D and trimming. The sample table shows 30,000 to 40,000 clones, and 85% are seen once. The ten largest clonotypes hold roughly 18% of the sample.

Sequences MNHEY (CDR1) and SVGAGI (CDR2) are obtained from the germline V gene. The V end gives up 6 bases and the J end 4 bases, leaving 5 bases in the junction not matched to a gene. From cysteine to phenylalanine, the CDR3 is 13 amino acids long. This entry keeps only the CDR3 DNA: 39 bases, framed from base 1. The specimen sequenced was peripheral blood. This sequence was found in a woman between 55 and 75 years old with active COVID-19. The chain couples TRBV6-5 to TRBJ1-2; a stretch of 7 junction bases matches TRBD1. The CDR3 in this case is CASRWDRTYGYTF. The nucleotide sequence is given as TGTGCCAGCAGATGGGACAGAACCTATGGCTACACCTTC.